Here is one T cell receptor (beta chain) with its context. These data come from a study of control samples from healthy donors and cancer patients. CDR3 length: 13 amino acids. V was cut by 3 bases and J by 4 bases, with 7 bases left in between. TCRdb keeps only in-frame clones here, not all; method: immunoSEQ multiplex PCR. The repertoire holds approximately 49,000 clones, with 65% to 90% as singletons. This chain links TRBV12-3 or TRBV12-4 with TRBJ1-5; D is unresolved. This TCR was sampled from a woman between 50 and 59 years old with lung cancer. Sequenced material: PBMCs. In nucleotides, the CDR3 is TGTGCCAGCAGTTTCATGGGGAATCAGCCCCAGCATTTT. This sequence encodes CASSFMGNQPQHF.